The 10 T cell receptor beta chains below all came from one sample that was sequenced in a study of T cells after yellow fever vaccination (dated by TCRdb to the late 2010s). The sample's treatment or condition label, in plain terms: live attenuated yellow fever vaccine strain. Library creation used 5' RACE. For sequencing, an Illumina NovaSeq 6000 was employed. The public reads were run again by TCRdb, first through fastp at Q25 and then through MiXCR, and only productive beta chains were kept. A single entry per CDR3 protein holds the most common genes and DNA from its merged rows. Recorded for this sample are around 300,000 distinct CDR3 sequences; roughly 3.9% of them occurred a single time. Around 23% of the sample rests with the top ten. The sequencing here drew on PBMCs, taken 5 days after the yellow fever booster vaccination. Receptors were obtained from a man between 18 and 29 years old who received the YFV17D yellow fever vaccine.

There are a few counts of this clonotype. V gene TRBV14 combines with J gene TRBJ1-2; weak D call: TRBD1 (5 bases). Germline values: CDR1 SGHDN, CDR2 FVKESK. Trimming pared 0 bases from V and 8 bases from J, leaving 19 bases between. CDR3 size: 16 residues. The CDR3 DNA is TGTGCCAGCAGCCAAGATTGGGCGGCGGGACCGGGGGGCTACACCTTC. Translating it yields CASSQDWAAGPGGYTF.

The table lists this clonotype with many counts. The chain recombines TRBV5-1 with TRBJ1-1; D is possibly TRBD1 (5 bases). There are 13 residues in the CDR3. V was pared by 4 bases and J by 6 bases, with 13 bases between. The germline V gene encodes CDR1 SGHRS and CDR2 YFSETQ. The DNA of the CDR3 is TGCGCCAGCAGCGCCGACAGTGGCCCTGAAGCTTTCTTT. It encodes CASSADSGPEAFF.

This chain connects TRBV2 to TRBJ1-6; D uncertain. V was trimmed by 3 bases and J by 15 bases, leaving 15 bases between them. Looked up from germline, CDR1 is SNHLY and CDR2 is FYNNEI. The CDR3 has 13 amino acids. In nucleotides, the CDR3 is TGTGCCAGCAGTGATAGGGCATTACATCTCCTCCACTTT. It is translated as CASSDRALHLLHF.

This clonotype was observed at least ten times. V is TRBV29-1 and J is TRBJ2-5; a possible D gene is TRBD2 (6 bases). CDR1 is SQVTM, CDR2 ANQGSEA, per germline. V lost 8 bases and J 2 bases, leaving 18 bases between the germline ends. The CDR3 length is 14 residues. CDR3 sequence (DNA): TGCAGCTCACGACTCCGGGGGAATCAAGAGACCCAGTACTTC. Amino acid sequence: CSSRLRGNQETQYF.

This clonotype was seen at least ten times. The rearrangement joins TRBV3-1 to TRBJ1-2; perhaps TRBD1 as D (5 bases). Trimming took 3 bases from V and 4 from J, leaving 9 bases between them. The CDR3 covers 13 residues. From germline, CDR1 is LGHDT and CDR2 YNNKEL (reference sequence). CDR3 nucleotides: TGTGCCAGCAGCCACGGGACTTCCTATGGCTACACCTTC. This translates into CASSHGTSYGYTF.

This clonotype was seen repeatedly, ten times or more. The rearrangement links TRBV6-5 to TRBJ2-1; 8 bases fit TRBD2. This CDR3 comprises 14 residues. V lost 6 bases to trimming and J lost 6 bases; unmatched junction nucleotides: 7. Germline loops: CDR1 MNHEY, CDR2 SVGAGI. The chain's CDR3 is CASRTGGPGNEQFF. CDR3 DNA sequence: TGTGCCAGCAGAACGGGGGGGCCCGGCAATGAGCAGTTCTTC.

This clonotype was detected a few times. The chain combines TRBV25-1 with TRBJ2-1; D is uncertain. Per the germline V gene, CDR1 is MGHDK and CDR2 is SYGVNS. V lost 2 bases, J lost 8 bases, and 13 bases lay in between. The CDR3 consists of 14 residues. Here the CDR3 reads CASSEPDPGHEQFF. CDR3 in DNA: TGTGCCAGCAGTGAACCTGACCCCGGCCATGAGCAGTTCTTC.

This clonotype was counted a few times. V usage is TRBV2 and J usage is TRBJ2-5; possibly TRBD1 or TRBD2 for D (5 bases each). This CDR3 is built from 16 residues. Deletions cut 3 bases from V and 5 bases from J, with 19 bases between. The germline V gene has CDR1 SNHLY and CDR2 FYNNEI. The CDR3 protein is CASSEGPPGNYETQYF. The CDR3 nucleotides read TGTGCCAGCAGTGAGGGACCCCCCGGGAACTACGAGACCCAGTACTTC. Full variable domain (outside the CDR3, taken from reference TRBV2 and TRBJ2-5): EPEVTQTPSHQVTQMGQEVILRCVPISNHLYFYWYRQILGQKVEFLVSFYNNEISEKSEIFDDQFSVERPDGSNFTLKIRSTKLEDSAMYFCASSEGPPGNYETQYFGPGTRLLVL.

This clonotype turned up a few times. This chain connects TRBV7-9 to TRBJ2-6; no reliable D call. Germline values: CDR1 SEHNR, CDR2 FQNEAQ (reference sequence). This CDR3 has 15 amino acids. V was cut by 6 bases and J by 0 bases, with 9 bases left in between. CDR3 DNA sequence: TGTGCCAGCAGTTCACAGTCCTCTGGGGCCAACGTCCTGACTTTC. It specifies CASSSQSSGANVLTF.

This clonotype came up many times. V usage is TRBV28 and J usage is TRBJ1-1; D is undetermined. Trimming shortened V by 4 bases and J by 5 bases, and 14 bases separated the two germline ends. Germline V gene lookup returns CDR1 MDHEN and CDR2 SYDVKM. The CDR3 is 14 amino acids. CDR3 sequence: CASSYPTRRTEAFF. The CDR3 coding sequence is TGTGCCAGCAGTTATCCGACAAGGAGGACTGAAGCTTTCTTT.